Shown below are 4 T cell receptor beta chains from a single sample sequenced in a study of identical twins. TCRdb processed the 5' RACE reads anew with MiXCR; each CDR3 protein has one entry. The sample contains roughly 200,000 distinct CDR3 sequences, 6% to 9% of which appear only once. The data also belong to a second study, concerning yellow fever vaccine responses in identical twins.

Source material: memory (CD45RO+) T cells sorted from blood. The source is a woman younger than 35 in good health.

The chain joins TRBV7-9 to TRBJ2-7; the D is unclear. Germline CDR1 reads SEHNR; CDR2 reads FQNEAQ (reference sequence). The CDR3 has 14 residues. V was clipped by 0 bases and J by 2 bases, with 8 bases between them. CDR3 sequence: CASSLAAGTYEQYF. CDR3 nucleotide sequence: TGTGCCAGCAGCTTAGCGGCAGGCACCTACGAGCAGTACTTC.

This sequence joins TRBV5-1 and TRBJ2-5, with D possibly being TRBD1 (6 bases). The CDR3 extends over 13 amino acids. With 4 bases removed from V and 1 base from J, the gap between germline ends came to 8 bases. Germline lookup yields CDR1 SGHRS and CDR2 YFSETQ. The CDR3 reads CASSRTVQETQYF. Written as DNA, the CDR3 is TGCGCCAGCAGCCGGACAGTCCAAGAGACCCAGTACTTC. The full variable domain, completed using reference TRBV5-1 and TRBJ2-5, is KAGVTQTPRYLIKTRGQQVTLSCSPISGHRSVSWYQQTPGQGLQFLFEYFSETQRNKGNFPGRFSGRQFSNSRSEMNVSTLELGDSALYLCASSRTVQETQYFGPGTRLLVL.

This clonotype has at least ten counts. The V and J genes are TRBV7-2 and TRBJ2-3; D unclear. The germline V gene encodes CDR1 SGHTA and CDR2 FQGNSA. CDR3 length equals 12 residues. Trimming pared 3 bases from V and 2 bases from J, leaving 3 bases between. As DNA, the CDR3 is TGTGCCAGCAGCTTGTACACAGATACGCAGTATTTT. This gives the protein CASSLYTDTQYF.

This clonotype was observed at least ten times. This rearrangement joins TRBV12-3 or TRBV12-4 to TRBJ1-6; 7 positions agree with TRBD1. The CDR3 runs to 17 residues. The ends lost 5 bases at V and 7 bases at J; junction bases unmatched: 14. The CDR3, as DNA: TGTGCCAGCAGTCAAACCCCCGGACAGGTTGCAAATTCACCCCTCCACTTT. It is translated as CASSQTPGQVANSPLHF.